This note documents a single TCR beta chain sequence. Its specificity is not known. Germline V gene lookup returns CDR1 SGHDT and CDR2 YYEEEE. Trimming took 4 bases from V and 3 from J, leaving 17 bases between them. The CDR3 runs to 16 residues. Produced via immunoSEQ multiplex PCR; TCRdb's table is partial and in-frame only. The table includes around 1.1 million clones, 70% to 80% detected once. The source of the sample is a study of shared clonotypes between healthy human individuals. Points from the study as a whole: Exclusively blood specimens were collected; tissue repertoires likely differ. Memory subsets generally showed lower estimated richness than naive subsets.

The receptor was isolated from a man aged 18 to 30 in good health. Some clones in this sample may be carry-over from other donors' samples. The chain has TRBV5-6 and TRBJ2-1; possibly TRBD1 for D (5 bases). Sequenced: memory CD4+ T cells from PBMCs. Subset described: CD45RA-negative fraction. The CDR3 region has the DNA TGTGCCAGCAGCCTGACATTAGGACACGGCTACAATGAGCAGTTCTTC. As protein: CASSLTLGHGYNEQFF.